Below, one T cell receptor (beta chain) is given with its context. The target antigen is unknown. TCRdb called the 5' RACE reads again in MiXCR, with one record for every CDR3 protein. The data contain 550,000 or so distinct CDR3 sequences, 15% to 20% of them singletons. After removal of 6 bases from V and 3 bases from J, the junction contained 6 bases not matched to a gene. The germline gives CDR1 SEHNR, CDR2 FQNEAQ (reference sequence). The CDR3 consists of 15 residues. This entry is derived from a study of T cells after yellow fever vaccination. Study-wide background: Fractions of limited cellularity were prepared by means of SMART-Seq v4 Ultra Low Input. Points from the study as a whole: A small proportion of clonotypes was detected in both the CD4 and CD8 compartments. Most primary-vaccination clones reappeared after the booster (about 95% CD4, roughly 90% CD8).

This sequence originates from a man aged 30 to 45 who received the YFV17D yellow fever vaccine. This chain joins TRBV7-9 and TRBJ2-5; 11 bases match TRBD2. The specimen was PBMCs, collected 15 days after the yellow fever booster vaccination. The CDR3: CASRVPGLAEETQYF. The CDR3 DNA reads TGTGCCAGCAGGGTGCCGGGACTAGCGGAAGAGACCCAGTACTTC.